Listed below are T cell receptor beta chains from one sample, sequenced in a study of shared clonotypes between healthy human individuals. Profiling relied on immunoSEQ multiplex PCR, and the TCRdb table lists in-frame clones only, not all of them. Among about 470,000 clones listed, 70% to 80% were seen once. The sample taken for sequencing was PBMCs. The receptors originated from a woman between 35 and 50 years old in good health. Some clones in this sample may be carry-over from other donors' samples. Both conserved end residues are part of each CDR3. Each record gives: V gene, J gene, D gene, clone size, CDR3 protein, CDR3 DNA. A D gene is named only where the DNA matches it firmly. The listing skips clone size in some rows; elsewhere it reads once, few, many or a size class.

V gene: TRBV27
J gene: TRBJ2-3
D gene: TRBD2
clone size: .
CDR3 protein: CASSEFKGGLFTDTQYF
CDR3 DNA: TGTGCCAGCAGTGAATTCAAGGGAGGGCTTTTCACAGATACGCAGTATTTT

V gene: TRBV5-1
J gene: TRBJ1-2
D gene: TRBD1
clone size: .
CDR3 protein: CASGWGGTGPNYGYTF
CDR3 DNA: TGCGCCAGCGGTTGGGGAGGGACAGGGCCTAACTATGGCTACACCTTC

V gene: TRBV7-3
J gene: TRBJ2-1
D gene: TRBD2
clone size: .
CDR3 protein: CASSLDAGGYNEQFF
CDR3 DNA: TGTGCCAGCAGCTTAGACGCGGGAGGGTACAATGAGCAGTTCTTC

V gene: TRBV9
J gene: TRBJ2-5
D gene: .
clone size: .
CDR3 protein: CASSVTQGQETQYF
CDR3 DNA: TGTGCCAGCAGCGTAACCCAGGGGCAAGAGACCCAGTACTTC

V gene: TRBV9
J gene: TRBJ1-2
D gene: .
clone size: .
CDR3 protein: CASSVAGSFYGYTF
CDR3 DNA: TGTGCCAGCAGCGTAGCGGGAAGCTTCTATGGCTACACCTTC

V gene: TRBV5-6
J gene: TRBJ1-2
D gene: TRBD1
clone size: .
CDR3 protein: CASSRNRGNYGYTF
CDR3 DNA: TGTGCCAGCAGCCGAAACAGGGGTAACTATGGCTACACCTTC

V gene: TRBV11-2
J gene: TRBJ1-2
D gene: .
clone size: once
CDR3 protein: CASSLKRSDYGYTF
CDR3 DNA: TGTGCCAGCAGCTTAAAAAGGAGTGACTATGGCTACACCTTC

V gene: TRBV30
J gene: TRBJ1-3
D gene: TRBD1
clone size: .
CDR3 protein: CAWREQGVNTIYF
CDR3 DNA: TGTGCCTGGAGGGAACAGGGGGTAAACACCATATATTTT

V gene: TRBV11-3
J gene: TRBJ2-1
D gene: .
clone size: .
CDR3 protein: CASSLDPSYEQFF
CDR3 DNA: TGTGCCAGCAGCTTAGATCCTAGCTATGAGCAGTTCTTC

V gene: TRBV6-5
J gene: TRBJ2-7
D gene: TRBD1
clone size: .
CDR3 protein: CASSRDRGRGEQYF
CDR3 DNA: TGTGCCAGCAGTCGGGACAGGGGACGGGGTGAGCAGTACTTC

V gene: TRBV28
J gene: TRBJ2-7
D gene: TRBD2
clone size: few
CDR3 protein: CASAGTSGSREQYF
CDR3 DNA: TGTGCCAGTGCCGGGACTAGCGGGAGTCGGGAGCAGTACTTC

V gene: TRBV9
J gene: TRBJ2-5
D gene: .
clone size: .
CDR3 protein: CASSVDPSGWETQYF
CDR3 DNA: TGTGCCAGCAGCGTAGACCCATCGGGGTGGGAGACCCAGTACTTC

V gene: TRBV7-3
J gene: TRBJ1-1
D gene: TRBD1
clone size: .
CDR3 protein: CASMGQGGTEAFF
CDR3 DNA: TGTGCCAGTATGGGACAGGGGGGCACTGAAGCTTTCTTT

V gene: TRBV10-2
J gene: TRBJ2-1
D gene: .
clone size: .
CDR3 protein: CASSEERYNEQFF
CDR3 DNA: TGCGCCAGCAGTGAGGAGCGGTACAATGAGCAGTTCTTC

V gene: TRBV18
J gene: TRBJ2-7
D gene: TRBD2
clone size: once
CDR3 protein: CASSPGLAGVNEQYF
CDR3 DNA: TGTGCCAGCTCACCTGGACTAGCGGGAGTCAACGAGCAGTACTTC

V gene: TRBV5-1
J gene: TRBJ1-4
D gene: .
clone size: .
CDR3 protein: CASSPAAGTNEKLFF
CDR3 DNA: TGCGCCAGCAGCCCCGCAGCGGGAACTAATGAAAAACTGTTTTTT

V gene: TRBV7-8
J gene: TRBJ2-1
D gene: TRBD2
clone size: .
CDR3 protein: CASSLAGLAGGEQFF
CDR3 DNA: TGTGCCAGCAGCTTAGCCGGACTAGCGGGAGGTGAGCAGTTCTTC

V gene: TRBV27
J gene: TRBJ1-5
D gene: .
clone size: many
CDR3 protein: CASSLVRDQPQHF
CDR3 DNA: TGTGCCAGCAGTTTAGTTAGGGATCAGCCCCAGCATTTT

V gene: TRBV9
J gene: TRBJ2-7
D gene: TRBD2
clone size: .
CDR3 protein: CASSASGGSSYEQYF
CDR3 DNA: TGTGCCAGCAGCGCTAGCGGGGGAAGCTCCTACGAGCAGTACTTC

V gene: TRBV7-2
J gene: TRBJ1-2
D gene: .
clone size: .
CDR3 protein: CASSPTSPGYTF
CDR3 DNA: TGTGCCAGCAGCCCAACTTCGCCTGGCTACACCTTC

V gene: TRBV19
J gene: TRBJ1-2
D gene: .
clone size: .
CDR3 protein: CASSHTPGYYGYTF
CDR3 DNA: TGTGCCAGTAGCCACACCCCTGGCTACTATGGCTACACCTTC

V gene: TRBV7-2
J gene: TRBJ2-7
D gene: .
clone size: .
CDR3 protein: CASSSPTGSYEQYF
CDR3 DNA: TGTGCCAGCAGTTCACCGACAGGTTCCTACGAGCAGTACTTC

V gene: TRBV9
J gene: TRBJ2-2
D gene: .
clone size: .
CDR3 protein: CASSVVSTGELFF
CDR3 DNA: TGTGCCAGCAGCGTAGTCAGCACCGGGGAGCTGTTTTTT

V gene: TRBV11-3
J gene: TRBJ2-2
D gene: .
clone size: .
CDR3 protein: CASSLVLLGELFF
CDR3 DNA: TGTGCCAGCAGCTTAGTTCTACTCGGGGAGCTGTTTTTT

V gene: TRBV9
J gene: TRBJ2-1
D gene: .
clone size: .
CDR3 protein: CASSSRVEQFF
CDR3 DNA: TGTGCCAGCAGCTCCCGGGTGGAGCAGTTCTTC

V gene: TRBV5-1
J gene: TRBJ2-5
D gene: .
clone size: .
CDR3 protein: CASTPARTKETQYF
CDR3 DNA: TGCGCCAGCACCCCGGCTAGGACGAAAGAGACCCAGTACTTC

V gene: TRBV5-1
J gene: TRBJ1-1
D gene: TRBD1
clone size: .
CDR3 protein: CASSPGQRHEAFF
CDR3 DNA: TGCGCCAGCAGCCCGGGACAGCGTCATGAAGCTTTCTTT

V gene: TRBV7-3
J gene: TRBJ2-4
D gene: TRBD2
clone size: .
CDR3 protein: CASSPGGSGSSQNIQYF
CDR3 DNA: TGTGCCAGCAGCCCCGGTGGTAGCGGGAGTTCTCAAAACATTCAGTACTTC

V gene: TRBV6-5
J gene: TRBJ2-5
D gene: .
clone size: once
CDR3 protein: CASSYPGSGETQYF
CDR3 DNA: TGTGCCAGCAGTTACCCAGGCAGCGGGGAGACCCAGTACTTC

V gene: TRBV2
J gene: TRBJ2-7
D gene: TRBD2
clone size: .
CDR3 protein: CASIRLAGGVDEQYF
CDR3 DNA: TGTGCCAGCATACGGCTAGCGGGAGGGGTCGACGAGCAGTACTTC

V gene: TRBV7-9
J gene: TRBJ1-1
D gene: .
clone size: .
CDR3 protein: CASSFAGGGDTEAFF
CDR3 DNA: TGTGCCAGCAGCTTCGCGGGGGGTGGGGACACTGAAGCTTTCTTT

V gene: TRBV5-4
J gene: TRBJ2-3
D gene: TRBD1
clone size: once
CDR3 protein: CASSTQGVNPEQYF
CDR3 DNA: TGTGCCAGCAGCACCCAGGGGGTGAACCCCGAGCAGTATTTT

V gene: TRBV19
J gene: TRBJ2-7
D gene: TRBD1
clone size: .
CDR3 protein: CASSTDRGSLYEQYF
CDR3 DNA: TGTGCCAGTAGTACAGACAGGGGGTCCCTCTACGAGCAGTACTTC

V gene: TRBV5-1
J gene: TRBJ1-2
D gene: .
clone size: .
CDR3 protein: CASTGTYGYTF
CDR3 DNA: TGCGCCAGTACAGGGACCTATGGCTACACCTTC

V gene: TRBV5-1
J gene: TRBJ2-7
D gene: .
clone size: .
CDR3 protein: CASSLEVRTYEQYF
CDR3 DNA: TGCGCCAGCAGCTTGGAGGTCAGGACCTACGAGCAGTACTTC

V gene: TRBV2
J gene: TRBJ2-7
D gene: .
clone size: .
CDR3 protein: CASSEVAGDEQYF
CDR3 DNA: TGTGCCAGCAGTGAAGTAGCCGGCGACGAGCAGTACTTC

V gene: TRBV28
J gene: TRBJ1-1
D gene: TRBD1
clone size: .
CDR3 protein: CASSGRQGAVTEAFF
CDR3 DNA: TGTGCCAGCAGTGGCAGACAGGGGGCAGTCACTGAAGCTTTCTTT

V gene: TRBV2
J gene: TRBJ1-5
D gene: TRBD1
clone size: .
CDR3 protein: CASRGTGNQPQHF
CDR3 DNA: TGTGCCAGCAGGGGGACAGGCAATCAGCCCCAGCATTTT

V gene: TRBV18
J gene: TRBJ2-2
D gene: .
clone size: .
CDR3 protein: CASSTGQIGELFF
CDR3 DNA: TGTGCCAGCTCAACCGGACAGATCGGGGAGCTGTTTTTT

V gene: TRBV10-3
J gene: TRBJ2-7
D gene: TRBD1
clone size: many
CDR3 protein: CAISETGAYEQYF
CDR3 DNA: TGTGCCATCAGTGAGACAGGGGCCTACGAGCAGTACTTC

V gene: TRBV4-1
J gene: TRBJ2-7
D gene: .
clone size: .
CDR3 protein: CASSPPTASAYEQYF
CDR3 DNA: TGCGCCAGCAGCCCCCCGACGGCCAGTGCCTACGAGCAGTACTTC

V gene: TRBV15
J gene: TRBJ1-5
D gene: .
clone size: .
CDR3 protein: CATSRDRVGGGKPQHF
CDR3 DNA: TGTGCCACCAGCAGAGATAGGGTCGGGGGCGGTAAGCCCCAGCATTTT

V gene: TRBV7-8
J gene: TRBJ1-5
D gene: .
clone size: once
CDR3 protein: CASSLAAGSGNQPQHF
CDR3 DNA: TGTGCCAGCAGCTTAGCGGCAGGGTCCGGCAATCAGCCCCAGCATTTT

V gene: TRBV7-6
J gene: TRBJ2-5
D gene: TRBD2
clone size: .
CDR3 protein: CASSLAIKGTSGVRQTQYF
CDR3 DNA: TGTGCCAGCAGCTTAGCGATAAAAGGAACTAGCGGGGTTAGACAGACCCAGTACTTC

V gene: TRBV19
J gene: TRBJ2-1
D gene: TRBD2
clone size: .
CDR3 protein: CASSIRSGGLYNEQFF
CDR3 DNA: TGTGCCAGTAGTATAAGGAGCGGGGGGTTATACAATGAGCAGTTCTTC

V gene: TRBV27
J gene: TRBJ2-1
D gene: .
clone size: once
CDR3 protein: CASSPLGIHGGEQFF
CDR3 DNA: TGTGCCAGCAGTCCGCTAGGAATCCATGGGGGTGAGCAGTTCTTC

V gene: TRBV2
J gene: TRBJ2-5
D gene: .
clone size: .
CDR3 protein: CASSELGPWETQYF
CDR3 DNA: TGTGCCAGCAGTGAACTAGGCCCCTGGGAGACCCAGTACTTC

V gene: TRBV5-4
J gene: TRBJ2-5
D gene: .
clone size: .
CDR3 protein: CASSVGETQYF
CDR3 DNA: TGTGCCAGCAGCGTGGGGGAGACCCAGTACTTC

V gene: TRBV7-9
J gene: TRBJ1-1
D gene: .
clone size: .
CDR3 protein: CASSFFTGLNTEAFF
CDR3 DNA: TGTGCCAGCAGCTTTTTCACAGGGCTGAACACTGAAGCTTTCTTT

V gene: TRBV5-1
J gene: TRBJ2-3
D gene: TRBD2
clone size: .
CDR3 protein: CASRKGTSEIDTQYF
CDR3 DNA: TGCGCCAGCAGAAAAGGGACTAGCGAAATAGATACGCAGTATTTT

V gene: TRBV2
J gene: TRBJ2-3
D gene: TRBD2
clone size: .
CDR3 protein: CASSRTSGRTDTQYF
CDR3 DNA: TGTGCCAGCAGTAGGACTAGCGGGAGAACAGATACGCAGTATTTT

V gene: TRBV14
J gene: TRBJ2-1
D gene: .
clone size: .
CDR3 protein: CASSQDMRNEQFF
CDR3 DNA: TGTGCCAGCAGCCAAGATATGCGGAATGAGCAGTTCTTC